This T cell receptor (beta chain) comes out of a study of cytomegalovirus exposure and HLA in healthy donors. CDR1 is SGHKS, CDR2 YYEKEE, per germline (reference sequence). This CDR3 spans 15 amino acids. Trimming removed 0 bases from V and 1 base from J; junction bases left unmatched: 0. The PCR made use of 60 Vbeta and 13 Jbeta primers. TCRdb's copy holds only in-frame clones and misses some; the assay was immunoSEQ multiplex PCR. Among 200,000 to 250,000 clones listed, 82% were seen once. This receptor was identified in a middle-aged woman in good health and CMV-seronegative. This chain uses TRBV5-5 with TRBJ1-5, with 8 bases fitting TRBD1. Sequenced input: PBMCs. The CDR3 loop reads CASSLDRGSNQPQHF. The CDR3 DNA reads as TGTGCCAGCAGCTTGGACAGGGGGAGCAATCAGCCCCAGCATTTT.